A selection of T cell receptor beta chains follows, all from one sample in a study of blood T cell repertoires in COVID-19. TCRdb keeps only in-frame clones here, not all; method: immunoSEQ multiplex PCR. In the table there are about 250,000 clones, approximately 85% of which are singletons. Sequencing was performed on PBMCs or T cells enriched from blood (not recorded which). Every receptor here comes from a woman between 45 and 65 years old with acute COVID-19. The CDR3 runs from the conserved cysteine through the conserved F or W. Each record gives: CDR3 protein, CDR3 DNA, clone size, J gene, V gene, D gene. D genes are given only for firm matches. Size tells how often a clone was seen (once, few, many) or the class of an expanded clone, and some rows leave it out.

CDR3aa: CASSPGLMGGQPQHF
CDR3nt: TGCGCCAGCAGCCCGGGATTGATGGGCGGTCAGCCCCAGCATTTT
abundance: .
j_gene: TRBJ1-5
v_gene: TRBV5-1
d_gene: .

CDR3aa: CASSRDRGYEQYF
CDR3nt: TGTGCCAGCAGCAGGGACAGGGGCTACGAGCAGTACTTC
abundance: .
j_gene: TRBJ2-7
v_gene: TRBV7-8
d_gene: TRBD1

CDR3aa: CASSLYEDTEAFF
CDR3nt: TGTGCCAGCAGTTTATATGAGGACACTGAAGCTTTCTTT
abundance: few
j_gene: TRBJ1-1
v_gene: TRBV12-3/TRBV12-4
d_gene: .

CDR3aa: CASSAFLYAGTGVDYGYTF
CDR3nt: TGTGCCAGTAGTGCCTTCCTTTATGCGGGGACAGGGGTGGACTATGGCTACACCTTC
abundance: .
j_gene: TRBJ1-2
v_gene: TRBV19
d_gene: TRBD1

CDR3aa: CAWSGQGVTEAFF
CDR3nt: TGTGCCTGGTCGGGACAGGGGGTGACTGAAGCTTTCTTT
abundance: .
j_gene: TRBJ1-1
v_gene: TRBV30
d_gene: TRBD1

CDR3aa: CASSLERGGSYNEQFF
CDR3nt: TGTGCCAGCAGCTTAGAGCGGGGGGGATCCTACAATGAGCAGTTCTTC
abundance: few
j_gene: TRBJ2-1
v_gene: TRBV7-8
d_gene: TRBD2

CDR3aa: CASSSSPTDTQYF
CDR3nt: TGTGCCAGTTCCAGTTCCCCCACAGATACGCAGTATTTT
abundance: .
j_gene: TRBJ2-3
v_gene: TRBV6-4
d_gene: .

CDR3aa: CASSLLRGDRENSPLHF
CDR3nt: TGTGCCAGCAGCCTTCTGCGAGGGGACAGGGAAAATTCACCCCTCCACTTT
abundance: .
j_gene: TRBJ1-6
v_gene: TRBV14
d_gene: TRBD1

CDR3aa: CASSLAGTNYEQYF
CDR3nt: TGTGCCAGCAGCTTGGCTGGGACTAACTACGAGCAGTACTTC
abundance: .
j_gene: TRBJ2-7
v_gene: TRBV5-4
d_gene: TRBD2

CDR3aa: CASSARSSGNTIYF
CDR3nt: TGCGCCAGCAGCGCCCGGAGCTCTGGAAACACCATATATTTT
abundance: .
j_gene: TRBJ1-3
v_gene: TRBV5-1
d_gene: .

CDR3aa: CASSLKFQGNTIYF
CDR3nt: TGTGCCAGCAGCTTAAAGTTTCAGGGAAACACCATATATTTT
abundance: .
j_gene: TRBJ1-3
v_gene: TRBV11-3
d_gene: .

CDR3aa: CASSLESSYNEQFF
CDR3nt: TGCGCCAGCAGCTTGGAGAGCTCCTACAATGAGCAGTTCTTC
abundance: .
j_gene: TRBJ2-1
v_gene: TRBV5-1
d_gene: .

CDR3aa: CASSLSSLAGIPYEQYF
CDR3nt: TGTGCCAGCAGTTTATCTAGCCTAGCGGGGATACCCTACGAGCAGTACTTC
abundance: .
j_gene: TRBJ2-7
v_gene: TRBV27
d_gene: TRBD2

CDR3aa: CASSPRPGTVEEKLFF
CDR3nt: TGTGCCAGCAGCCCACGCCCGGGGACAGTTGAAGAAAAACTGTTTTTT
abundance: .
j_gene: TRBJ1-4
v_gene: TRBV4-2
d_gene: TRBD1

CDR3aa: CASSSRERQEKSYNEQFF
CDR3nt: TGTGCCAGCAGTTCTAGAGAGAGACAGGAAAAATCCTACAATGAGCAGTTCTTC
abundance: .
j_gene: TRBJ2-1
v_gene: TRBV6-9
d_gene: .

CDR3aa: CASSPTSGQFHSYGYTF
CDR3nt: TGTGCCAGTAGTCCAACGTCGGGACAGTTCCATTCCTATGGCTACACCTTC
abundance: .
j_gene: TRBJ1-2
v_gene: TRBV19
d_gene: TRBD1

CDR3aa: CASSRDSRPYEQYF
CDR3nt: TGTGCCAGCAGCCGGGACAGTCGGCCCTACGAGCAGTACTTC
abundance: .
j_gene: TRBJ2-7
v_gene: TRBV27
d_gene: TRBD1

CDR3aa: CASVGGGASDTQYF
CDR3nt: TGTGCCAGCGTAGGCGGGGGGGCCTCAGATACGCAGTATTTT
abundance: .
j_gene: TRBJ2-3
v_gene: TRBV9
d_gene: TRBD2

CDR3aa: CASSTGGGYYEQYF
CDR3nt: TGTGCCAGCAGTACAGGGGGCGGATATTACGAGCAGTACTTC
abundance: .
j_gene: TRBJ2-7
v_gene: TRBV2
d_gene: TRBD1

CDR3aa: CASSQGRGQYYGYTF
CDR3nt: TGTGCCAGCAGCCAAGGGAGAGGACAGTACTATGGCTACACCTTC
abundance: .
j_gene: TRBJ1-2
v_gene: TRBV3-1/TRBV3-2
d_gene: .

CDR3aa: CASRLGQGEAFF
CDR3nt: TGTGCCAGCAGACTGGGACAGGGGGAAGCTTTCTTT
abundance: .
j_gene: TRBJ1-1
v_gene: TRBV11-2
d_gene: TRBD1

CDR3aa: CASSLPRGEQYF
CDR3nt: TGTGCCAGCAGTTTACCCCGGGGAGAGCAGTACTTC
abundance: .
j_gene: TRBJ2-7
v_gene: TRBV12-3/TRBV12-4
d_gene: .

CDR3aa: CASSQDSGEVDEQFF
CDR3nt: TGTGCCAGCAGCCAAGATTCGGGGGAGGTCGATGAGCAGTTCTTC
abundance: .
j_gene: TRBJ2-1
v_gene: TRBV4-2
d_gene: .

CDR3aa: CATTSGYLEKLFF
CDR3nt: TGTGCCACCACCTCAGGTTACCTTGAAAAACTGTTTTTT
abundance: .
j_gene: TRBJ1-4
v_gene: TRBV10-3
d_gene: .

CDR3aa: CAWSVGGSTEAFF
CDR3nt: TGTGCCTGGAGTGTCGGGGGGAGCACTGAAGCTTTCTTT
abundance: .
j_gene: TRBJ1-1
v_gene: TRBV30
d_gene: .

CDR3aa: CASSPRGQGPGELFF
CDR3nt: TGTGCCAGCAGCCCTCGAGGTCAGGGGCCCGGGGAGCTGTTTTTT
abundance: .
j_gene: TRBJ2-2
v_gene: TRBV7-6
d_gene: .

CDR3aa: CASSLRRTGFSSYGYTF
CDR3nt: TGTGCCAGTAGCCTCCGACGGACGGGGTTCTCTAGCTATGGCTACACCTTC
abundance: .
j_gene: TRBJ1-2
v_gene: TRBV19
d_gene: .

CDR3aa: CAISPGTATDTQYF
CDR3nt: TGTGCCATCAGCCCCGGGACAGCCACAGATACGCAGTATTTT
abundance: .
j_gene: TRBJ2-3
v_gene: TRBV10-3
d_gene: TRBD1

CDR3aa: CAWSVGGRAPGYTF
CDR3nt: TGTGCCTGGAGTGTAGGCGGGAGAGCGCCAGGCTACACCTTC
abundance: .
j_gene: TRBJ1-2
v_gene: TRBV30
d_gene: .

CDR3aa: CATSRDRAGGMLAFF
CDR3nt: TGTGCCACCAGCAGAGATCGGGCAGGGGGAATGTTAGCTTTCTTT
abundance: .
j_gene: TRBJ1-1
v_gene: TRBV15
d_gene: TRBD1

CDR3aa: CASSLWGGGDTEAFF
CDR3nt: TGTGCCAGCAGTTTATGGGGGGGAGGGGACACTGAAGCTTTCTTT
abundance: .
j_gene: TRBJ1-1
v_gene: TRBV28
d_gene: .

CDR3aa: CASIIGVSEQFF
CDR3nt: TGTGCCAGCATAATAGGGGTGAGTGAGCAGTTCTTC
abundance: .
j_gene: TRBJ2-1
v_gene: TRBV6-5
d_gene: .

CDR3aa: CASSLYFRDRGGFQPQHF
CDR3nt: TGTGCCAGCAGTTTATACTTTCGGGACAGGGGTGGGTTCCAGCCCCAGCATTTT
abundance: .
j_gene: TRBJ1-5
v_gene: TRBV28
d_gene: TRBD1

CDR3aa: CAWSRTGGQPQHF
CDR3nt: TGTGCCTGGAGTCGGACAGGGGGGCAGCCCCAGCATTTT
abundance: once
j_gene: TRBJ1-5
v_gene: TRBV30
d_gene: TRBD1

CDR3aa: CASSPTRGGTEAFF
CDR3nt: TGTGCCAGCAGCCCAACCAGGGGCGGCACTGAAGCTTTCTTT
abundance: .
j_gene: TRBJ1-1
v_gene: TRBV7-2
d_gene: .

CDR3aa: CASKYQGTDSPLHF
CDR3nt: TGTGCCAGCAAGTACCAGGGTACGGATTCACCCCTCCACTTT
abundance: .
j_gene: TRBJ1-6
v_gene: TRBV2
d_gene: .

CDR3aa: CASLLRSQGADTQYF
CDR3nt: TGTGCCAGCCTACTTAGGTCCCAGGGGGCAGATACGCAGTATTTT
abundance: .
j_gene: TRBJ2-3
v_gene: TRBV7-9
d_gene: TRBD1

CDR3aa: CASSYDKGGFEGNQPQHF
CDR3nt: TGTGCCAGCAGTTACGATAAAGGGGGATTTGAGGGCAATCAGCCCCAGCATTTT
abundance: .
j_gene: TRBJ1-5
v_gene: TRBV6-2/TRBV6-3
d_gene: .

CDR3aa: CASSLQGAARGYTF
CDR3nt: TGTGCCAGCAGCTTACAGGGGGCCGCGAGGGGCTACACCTTC
abundance: .
j_gene: TRBJ1-2
v_gene: TRBV5-6
d_gene: TRBD1

CDR3aa: CATSRGPADTEAFF
CDR3nt: TGTGCCACCAGCAGAGGTCCAGCGGACACTGAAGCTTTCTTT
abundance: .
j_gene: TRBJ1-1
v_gene: TRBV15
d_gene: .

CDR3aa: CATSRDRVRYEQYF
CDR3nt: TGTGCCACCAGCAGAGACAGGGTTCGGTACGAGCAGTACTTC
abundance: once
j_gene: TRBJ2-7
v_gene: TRBV15
d_gene: .

CDR3aa: CSARDGAEQYF
CDR3nt: TGCAGTGCTAGGGATGGGGCCGAGCAGTACTTC
abundance: .
j_gene: TRBJ2-7
v_gene: TRBV20-1
d_gene: .

CDR3aa: CASSHGTGAGDNEQFF
CDR3nt: TGTGCCAGCAGCCACGGGACAGGGGCGGGGGACAATGAGCAGTTCTTC
abundance: .
j_gene: TRBJ2-1
v_gene: TRBV6-6
d_gene: TRBD1

CDR3aa: CASSEWRGTEAFF
CDR3nt: TGTGCCAGCAGCGAGTGGAGGGGCACTGAAGCTTTCTTT
abundance: .
j_gene: TRBJ1-1
v_gene: TRBV7-7
d_gene: .

CDR3aa: CASESGGANNEQFF
CDR3nt: TGTGCCAGTGAAAGCGGGGGGGCGAACAATGAGCAGTTCTTC
abundance: .
j_gene: TRBJ2-1
v_gene: TRBV19
d_gene: TRBD2

CDR3aa: CALTTDALPNSPLHF
CDR3nt: TGTGCCTTAACGACAGACGCCTTGCCTAATTCACCCCTCCACTTT
abundance: few
j_gene: TRBJ1-6
v_gene: TRBV30
d_gene: .

CDR3aa: CASSPPKGQGAHEQYF
CDR3nt: TGTGCCAGCTCACCGCCCAAGGGACAGGGGGCCCACGAGCAGTACTTC
abundance: .
j_gene: TRBJ2-7
v_gene: TRBV18
d_gene: TRBD1

CDR3aa: CASSPPGENGYTF
CDR3nt: TGTGCCTCCTCACCCCCGGGGGAGAATGGCTACACCTTC
abundance: few
j_gene: TRBJ1-2
v_gene: TRBV30
d_gene: .

CDR3aa: CASRKGAGVEKLFF
CDR3nt: TGTGCCAGCAGGAAGGGGGCTGGGGTCGAAAAACTGTTTTTT
abundance: once
j_gene: TRBJ1-4
v_gene: TRBV7-9
d_gene: TRBD1

CDR3aa: CASSSNTVSYGYTF
CDR3nt: TGTGCCAGCAGCTCTAATACGGTATCCTATGGCTACACCTTC
abundance: .
j_gene: TRBJ1-2
v_gene: TRBV7-9
d_gene: .

CDR3aa: CASSLTGGKEKLFF
CDR3nt: TGTGCCAGCAGCCTTACCGGGGGGAAAGAAAAACTGTTTTTT
abundance: few
j_gene: TRBJ1-4
v_gene: TRBV7-9
d_gene: .

CDR3aa: CASSQLLGLAGASSSPNEQFF
CDR3nt: TGTGCCAGCAGCCAGCTCCTGGGACTAGCGGGGGCCTCTTCAAGCCCGAATGAGCAGTTCTTC
abundance: .
j_gene: TRBJ2-1
v_gene: TRBV7-6
d_gene: TRBD2

CDR3aa: CASSMLAEVYNEQFF
CDR3nt: TGCGCCAGCAGCATGTTAGCCGAAGTCTACAATGAGCAGTTCTTC
abundance: .
j_gene: TRBJ2-1
v_gene: TRBV5-1
d_gene: .

CDR3aa: CASSSGVSYNEQFF
CDR3nt: TGTGCCAGCAGCAGCGGAGTCTCCTACAATGAGCAGTTCTTC
abundance: .
j_gene: TRBJ2-1
v_gene: TRBV11-2
d_gene: .

CDR3aa: CATSDLTPNTEAFF
CDR3nt: TGTGCCACCAGTGATTTGACTCCGAACACTGAAGCTTTCTTT
abundance: .
j_gene: TRBJ1-1
v_gene: TRBV24-1
d_gene: .

CDR3aa: CASSTRTGRAKNIQYF
CDR3nt: TGTGCCAGCAGCACCAGGACAGGCCGTGCCAAAAACATTCAGTACTTC
abundance: .
j_gene: TRBJ2-4
v_gene: TRBV7-2
d_gene: TRBD1

CDR3aa: CAWSGQGMTEAFF
CDR3nt: TGTGCCTGGTCCGGACAGGGGATGACTGAAGCTTTCTTT
abundance: once
j_gene: TRBJ1-1
v_gene: TRBV30
d_gene: TRBD1

CDR3aa: CASSTSFGQFF
CDR3nt: TGTGCCAGCAGTACTAGTTTTGGGCAGTTCTTC
abundance: .
j_gene: TRBJ2-1
v_gene: TRBV12-3/TRBV12-4
d_gene: .

CDR3aa: CASSYSSITEAFF
CDR3nt: TGTGCCAGCAGTTACTCTTCAATCACTGAAGCTTTCTTT
abundance: .
j_gene: TRBJ1-1
v_gene: TRBV6-5
d_gene: .

CDR3aa: CASSTLAGGGEQFF
CDR3nt: TGTGCCAGCAGCACCCTAGCGGGGGGGGGAGAGCAGTTCTTC
abundance: .
j_gene: TRBJ2-1
v_gene: TRBV7-2
d_gene: TRBD2